The rows below give T cell receptor beta chains drawn from one sample of a study of shared clonotypes between healthy human individuals. TCRdb keeps only in-frame clones here, not all; method: immunoSEQ multiplex PCR. The table records about 320,000 clones, roughly 91% of them present only once. The material sequenced was memory CD8+ T cells sorted from blood. All receptors come from a man younger than 35 in good health. Both conserved end residues are part of each CDR3. Each record gives: J gene, V gene, D gene, CDR3 length, clone size, CDR3 DNA, CDR3 protein. D genes are given only for firm matches. For some rows the clone size is stated as once, few or many, or as a class when expanded; others skip it.

J gene: TRBJ1-2
V gene: TRBV29-1
D gene: NA
CDR3 length: 13
clone size: NA
CDR3 DNA: TGCAGCGTTGACCTCGGGGGGGCCTATGGCTACACCTTC
CDR3 protein: CSVDLGGAYGYTF

J gene: TRBJ1-5
V gene: TRBV12-5
D gene: NA
CDR3 length: 16
clone size: NA
CDR3 DNA: TGTGCTAGTGGTTTTTTCGACAGGCGGGTCAATCAGCCCCAGCATTTT
CDR3 protein: CASGFFDRRVNQPQHF

J gene: TRBJ2-1
V gene: TRBV28
D gene: NA
CDR3 length: 15
clone size: NA
CDR3 DNA: TGTGCCAGCAGTCTCCAGCAGGCCTCCTACAATGAGCAGTTCTTC
CDR3 protein: CASSLQQASYNEQFF

J gene: TRBJ1-2
V gene: TRBV5-6
D gene: NA
CDR3 length: 15
clone size: NA
CDR3 DNA: TGTGCCAGCAGCTTTGCGGGCAGGGGATACTATGGCTACACCTTC
CDR3 protein: CASSFAGRGYYGYTF

J gene: TRBJ1-2
V gene: TRBV6-5
D gene: NA
CDR3 length: 14
clone size: many
CDR3 DNA: TGTGCCAGCAGTTACTCACCCGCGAACTATGGCTACACCTTC
CDR3 protein: CASSYSPANYGYTF

J gene: TRBJ1-2
V gene: TRBV7-9
D gene: NA
CDR3 length: 13
clone size: few
CDR3 DNA: TGTGCCAGCAGCCCTAATGGGGGCGATGGCTACACCTTC
CDR3 protein: CASSPNGGDGYTF

J gene: TRBJ2-1
V gene: TRBV25-1
D gene: NA
CDR3 length: 14
clone size: NA
CDR3 DNA: TGTGCCAGCAGAAAATCTAGCTCCTACAATGAGCAGTTCTTC
CDR3 protein: CASRKSSSYNEQFF

J gene: TRBJ2-7
V gene: TRBV14
D gene: NA
CDR3 length: 17
clone size: NA
CDR3 DNA: TGTGCCAGCAGCCAAGCAAAAGGCGAAGGGCTACCCTACGAGCAGTACTTC
CDR3 protein: CASSQAKGEGLPYEQYF

J gene: TRBJ1-1
V gene: TRBV6-6
D gene: TRBD1
CDR3 length: 14
clone size: NA
CDR3 DNA: TGTGCCAGCAGTCACGGACAGGGGAACACTGAAGCTTTCTTT
CDR3 protein: CASSHGQGNTEAFF

J gene: TRBJ2-3
V gene: TRBV29-1
D gene: NA
CDR3 length: 12
clone size: NA
CDR3 DNA: TGCAGCGCCGTTTCGATCACAGATACGCAGTATTTT
CDR3 protein: CSAVSITDTQYF

J gene: TRBJ1-2
V gene: TRBV27
D gene: TRBD1
CDR3 length: 14
clone size: NA
CDR3 DNA: TGTGCCAGCAGGCCGGGACAGGGGATCTATGGCTACACCTTC
CDR3 protein: CASRPGQGIYGYTF

J gene: TRBJ2-3
V gene: TRBV5-1
D gene: TRBD2
CDR3 length: 16
clone size: NA
CDR3 DNA: TGCGCCAGCAGCCCCAGGACTAGCGGGAGGGCAGATACGCAGTATTTT
CDR3 protein: CASSPRTSGRADTQYF

J gene: TRBJ2-3
V gene: TRBV9
D gene: TRBD1
CDR3 length: 17
clone size: NA
CDR3 DNA: TGTGCCAGCAGCCCCATCTCGGGACAGGCTAGCACAGATACGCAGTATTTT
CDR3 protein: CASSPISGQASTDTQYF

J gene: TRBJ1-4
V gene: TRBV7-8
D gene: NA
CDR3 length: 14
clone size: once
CDR3 DNA: TGTGCCAGCAGCTTAGTAGGATTAAATGAAAAACTGTTTTTT
CDR3 protein: CASSLVGLNEKLFF

J gene: TRBJ2-7
V gene: TRBV4-1
D gene: NA
CDR3 length: 16
clone size: NA
CDR3 DNA: TGCGCCAGCAGCCAAGATCGGGCGGGAATAAACTACGAGCAGTACTTC
CDR3 protein: CASSQDRAGINYEQYF

J gene: TRBJ1-2
V gene: TRBV7-6
D gene: NA
CDR3 length: 15
clone size: NA
CDR3 DNA: TGTGCCAGCAGCCCCGGACTGAAGAATAACTATGGCTACACCTTC
CDR3 protein: CASSPGLKNNYGYTF

J gene: TRBJ1-5
V gene: TRBV9
D gene: NA
CDR3 length: 15
clone size: once
CDR3 DNA: TGTGCCAGCAGCCCCGGGGGGCAGCCCTTAGGGCCCCAGCATTTT
CDR3 protein: CASSPGGQPLGPQHF

J gene: TRBJ2-1
V gene: TRBV28
D gene: NA
CDR3 length: 15
clone size: NA
CDR3 DNA: TGTGCCAGCAGCGTCCCCCACGGGATCTACAATGAGCAGTTCTTC
CDR3 protein: CASSVPHGIYNEQFF

J gene: TRBJ2-7
V gene: TRBV27
D gene: TRBD1
CDR3 length: 13
clone size: NA
CDR3 DNA: TGTGCCAGCAGTTACCGGGACAGCTACGAGCAGTACTTC
CDR3 protein: CASSYRDSYEQYF

J gene: TRBJ1-2
V gene: TRBV4-1
D gene: TRBD1
CDR3 length: 15
clone size: once
CDR3 DNA: TGCGCCAGCAGCCAGACCGGGACAGGGGGCGATGGCTACACCTTC
CDR3 protein: CASSQTGTGGDGYTF

J gene: TRBJ2-1
V gene: TRBV28
D gene: TRBD2
CDR3 length: 17
clone size: NA
CDR3 DNA: TGTGCCAGCACCCCTGGTAGCGGGGGGTTCCCATACAATGAGCAGTTCTTC
CDR3 protein: CASTPGSGGFPYNEQFF

J gene: TRBJ2-1
V gene: TRBV9
D gene: NA
CDR3 length: 13
clone size: NA
CDR3 DNA: TGTGCCAGCAGCGTAGGAGGGGGCAATGAGCAGTTCTTC
CDR3 protein: CASSVGGGNEQFF

J gene: TRBJ2-2
V gene: TRBV7-2
D gene: TRBD1
CDR3 length: 16
clone size: NA
CDR3 DNA: TGTGCCAGCAGCGCATGGACAGGGATGAACACCGGGGAGCTGTTTTTT
CDR3 protein: CASSAWTGMNTGELFF

J gene: TRBJ1-1
V gene: TRBV6-1
D gene: NA
CDR3 length: 18
clone size: NA
CDR3 DNA: TGTGCCAGCAGTGAAAGTACTGCCTACGGGGCTATGAACACTGAAGCTTTCTTT
CDR3 protein: CASSESTAYGAMNTEAFF

J gene: TRBJ2-7
V gene: TRBV20-1
D gene: NA
CDR3 length: 10
clone size: NA
CDR3 DNA: TGCAGGGTCAGAGCGGACGGGCAGTACTTC
CDR3 protein: CRVRADGQYF

J gene: TRBJ2-7
V gene: TRBV4-3
D gene: TRBD2
CDR3 length: 16
clone size: NA
CDR3 DNA: TGCGCCAGCAGCCAAGAAAGGCTAGCGGGGATCTACGAGCAGTACTTC
CDR3 protein: CASSQERLAGIYEQYF

J gene: TRBJ1-5
V gene: TRBV27
D gene: TRBD1
CDR3 length: 16
clone size: NA
CDR3 DNA: TGTGCCAGCAGTTTAACAGGGGGCAATGGCAATCAGCCCCAGCATTTT
CDR3 protein: CASSLTGGNGNQPQHF

J gene: TRBJ2-7
V gene: TRBV27
D gene: NA
CDR3 length: 17
clone size: once
CDR3 DNA: TGTGCCAGCAGTTTCAGAGTTGGGACGGAACTACTTTACGAGCAGTACTTC
CDR3 protein: CASSFRVGTELLYEQYF

J gene: TRBJ1-1
V gene: TRBV2
D gene: NA
CDR3 length: 11
clone size: NA
CDR3 DNA: TGTGCCAGCAGTGAGGGCACTGAAGCTTTCTTT
CDR3 protein: CASSEGTEAFF

J gene: TRBJ2-5
V gene: TRBV7-9
D gene: NA
CDR3 length: 14
clone size: NA
CDR3 DNA: TGTGCCAGCAGCCCCCTGGACAGCAAAGAGACCCAGTACTTC
CDR3 protein: CASSPLDSKETQYF

J gene: TRBJ1-2
V gene: TRBV28
D gene: NA
CDR3 length: 12
clone size: NA
CDR3 DNA: TGTGCCAGCAGTATCAGGGCCTATGGCTACACCTTC
CDR3 protein: CASSIRAYGYTF